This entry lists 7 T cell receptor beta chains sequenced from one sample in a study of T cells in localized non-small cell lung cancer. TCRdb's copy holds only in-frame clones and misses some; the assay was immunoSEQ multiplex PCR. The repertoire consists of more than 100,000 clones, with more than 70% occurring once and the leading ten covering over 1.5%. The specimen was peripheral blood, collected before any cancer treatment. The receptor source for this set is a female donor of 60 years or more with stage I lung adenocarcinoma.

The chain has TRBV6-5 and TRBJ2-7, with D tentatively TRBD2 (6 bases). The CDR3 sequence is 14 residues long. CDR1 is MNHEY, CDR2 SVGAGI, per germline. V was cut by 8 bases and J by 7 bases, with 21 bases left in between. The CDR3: CASSSLRGVVEQYF. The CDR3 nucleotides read TGTGCCAGCTCAAGCTTGCGGGGTGTGGTAGAGCAGTACTTC.

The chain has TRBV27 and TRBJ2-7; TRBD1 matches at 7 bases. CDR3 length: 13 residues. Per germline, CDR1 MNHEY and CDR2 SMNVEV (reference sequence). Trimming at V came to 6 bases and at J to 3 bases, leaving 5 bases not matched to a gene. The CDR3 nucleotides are TGTGCCAGCAGGATGACAGGGAACTACGAGCAGTACTTC. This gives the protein CASRMTGNYEQYF.

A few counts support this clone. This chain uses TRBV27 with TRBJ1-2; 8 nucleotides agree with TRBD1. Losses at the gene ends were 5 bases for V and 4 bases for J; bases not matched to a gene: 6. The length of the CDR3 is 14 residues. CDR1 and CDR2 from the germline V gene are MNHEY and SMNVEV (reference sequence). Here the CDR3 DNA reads TGTGCCAGCAGTCCGTCCGGGACAGGCTATGGCTACACCTTC. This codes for CASSPSGTGYGYTF.

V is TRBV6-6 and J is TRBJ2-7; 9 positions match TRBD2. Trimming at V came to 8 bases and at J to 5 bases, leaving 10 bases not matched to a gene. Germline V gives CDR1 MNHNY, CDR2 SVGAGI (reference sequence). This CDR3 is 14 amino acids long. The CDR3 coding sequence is TGTGCCAGCGGGGGTCCTAGCGGGAACCACGAGCAGTACTTC. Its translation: CASGGPSGNHEQYF.

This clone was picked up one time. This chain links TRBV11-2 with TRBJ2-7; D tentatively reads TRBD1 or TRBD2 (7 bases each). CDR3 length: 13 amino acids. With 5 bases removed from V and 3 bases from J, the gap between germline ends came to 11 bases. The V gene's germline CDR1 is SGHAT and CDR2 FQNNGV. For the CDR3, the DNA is TGTGCCAGCAGCAGCGGGACAGTCTACGAGCAGTACTTC. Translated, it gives CASSSGTVYEQYF. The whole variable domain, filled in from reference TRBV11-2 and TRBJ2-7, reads EAGVAQSPRYKIIEKRQSVAFWCNPISGHATLYWYQQILGQGPKLLIQFQNNGVVDDSQLPKDRFSAERLKGVDSTLKIQPAKLEDSAVYLCASSSGTVYEQYFGPGTRLTVT.

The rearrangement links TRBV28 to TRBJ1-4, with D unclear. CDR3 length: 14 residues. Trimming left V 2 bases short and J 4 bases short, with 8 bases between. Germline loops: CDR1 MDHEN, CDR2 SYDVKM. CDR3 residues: CASSLGLINEKLFF. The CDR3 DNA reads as TGTGCCAGCAGTTTAGGGCTGATTAATGAAAAACTGTTTTTT.

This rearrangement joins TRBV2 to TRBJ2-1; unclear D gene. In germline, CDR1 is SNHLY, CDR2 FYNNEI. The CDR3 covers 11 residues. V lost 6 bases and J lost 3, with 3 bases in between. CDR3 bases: TGTGCCAGCAGCAACTACAATGAGCAGTTCTTC. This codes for CASSNYNEQFF. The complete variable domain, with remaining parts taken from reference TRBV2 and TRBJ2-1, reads EPEVTQTPSHQVTQMGQEVILRCVPISNHLYFYWYRQILGQKVEFLVSFYNNEISEKSEIFDDQFSVERPDGSNFTLKIRSTKLEDSAMYFCASSNYNEQFFGPGTRLTVL.